The T cell receptor (beta chain) described here comes from a study of spatial heterogeneity in lung cancer. This clonotype was recorded many times. TCRdb redid the calling of the 5' RACE reads with MiXCR, one entry per CDR3 protein. Seen here are tens of thousands of distinct CDR3 sequences, about 7.6% observed once, and the top ten hold roughly an eighth. Time point specified: sample taken at primary tumor resection. Unsorted whole RNA from tumor, nontumor lung or frozen PBMC underwent sequencing. The CDR3 is 13 amino acids. V lost 10 bases and J lost 2, with 12 bases in between. The sequencing used PBMCs, collected at surgery. This chain joins TRBV12-3 or TRBV12-4 and TRBJ2-1, with unresolved D. The sequence derives from a male donor with early-stage non-small cell lung cancer. CDR3 nucleotides: TGTGCCATATCCCAGGTAGCCTACAATGAGCAGTTCTTC. This encodes CAISQVAYNEQFF.